Given below is one T cell receptor (beta chain) in context. What it binds is unknown. There are 15 residues in the CDR3. Trimming pared 4 bases from V and 0 bases from J, leaving 10 bases between. Germline V gene lookup returns CDR1 LGHDT and CDR2 YNNKEL (reference sequence). The repertoire was sequenced with immunoSEQ multiplex PCR; TCRdb's copy has only in-frame clones and lacks some. The data contain approximately 100,000 clones, 91% of them singletons. The data originate from a study of T cell responses to AZD1222 COVID-19 vaccine. Study-wide findings and caveats: Females outnumbered males among donors, who were mostly white British; clonal diversity was possibly underestimated. Every sample of the repertoires postdated the peak T cell response. Only a handful of AZD1222 recipients, roughly 6 in all, had baseline seropositivity. Once two AZD1222 doses were given, Spike-specific TCR breadth and depth went up.

Sequenced here: peripheral blood, sampled on day 0 of AZD1222 vaccination. This TCR came from an adult in good health. The chain joins TRBV3-1 (or the pseudogene TRBV3-2) to TRBJ1-5; TRBD1 is a possible D gene (6 bases). The chain's CDR3 is CASSPGVNSNQPQHF. The CDR3 nucleotides are TGTGCCAGCAGCCCAGGGGTTAATAGCAATCAGCCCCAGCATTTT.